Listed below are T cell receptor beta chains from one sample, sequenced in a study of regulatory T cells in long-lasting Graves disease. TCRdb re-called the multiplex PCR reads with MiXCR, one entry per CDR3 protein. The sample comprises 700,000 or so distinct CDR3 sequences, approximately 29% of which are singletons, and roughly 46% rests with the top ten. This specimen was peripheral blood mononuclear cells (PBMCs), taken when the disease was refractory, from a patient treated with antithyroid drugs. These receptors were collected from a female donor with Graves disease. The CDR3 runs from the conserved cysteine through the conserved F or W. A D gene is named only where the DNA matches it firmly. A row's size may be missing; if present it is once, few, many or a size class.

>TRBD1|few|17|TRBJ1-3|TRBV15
CATSRPGQSNSGNTIYF
TGTGCCACCAGCCGTCCGGGACAGTCCAACTCTGGAAACACCATATATTTT
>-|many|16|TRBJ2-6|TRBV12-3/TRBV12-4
CASTSLRGAGANVLTF
TGTGCCAGCACCAGTCTCAGGGGCGCTGGGGCCAACGTCCTGACTTTC
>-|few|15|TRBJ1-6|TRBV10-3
CAISELGGTGSPLHF
TGTGCCATCAGTGAACTGGGGGGCACGGGCTCACCCCTCCACTTT
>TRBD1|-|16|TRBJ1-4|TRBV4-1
CASSQVGGHFNEKLFF
TGCGCCAGCAGCCAAGTAGGGGGCCATTTCAATGAAAAACTGTTTTTT
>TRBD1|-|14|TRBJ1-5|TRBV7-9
CASSRQGRNQPQHF
TGTGCCAGCAGCCGACAGGGACGGAATCAGCCCCAGCATTTT
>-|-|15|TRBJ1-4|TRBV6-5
CASSYSMQGNEKLFF
TGTGCCAGCAGTTACTCGATGCAGGGAAATGAAAAACTGTTTTTT
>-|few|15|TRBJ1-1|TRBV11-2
CASSTWGQENTEAFF
TGTGCCAGCAGCACCTGGGGACAAGAGAACACTGAAGCTTTCTTT
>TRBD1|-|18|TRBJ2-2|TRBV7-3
CASSLLGQGAANTGELFF
TGTGCCAGCAGCTTATTGGGACAGGGGGCTGCGAACACCGGGGAGCTGTTTTTT
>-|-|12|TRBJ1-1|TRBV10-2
CASSEDSPEAFF
TGCGCCAGCAGTGAGGACAGCCCTGAAGCTTTCTTT
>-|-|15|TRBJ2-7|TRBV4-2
CASSQERDSSYEQYF
TGTGCCAGCAGCCAGGAGCGGGACAGCTCCTACGAGCAGTACTTC
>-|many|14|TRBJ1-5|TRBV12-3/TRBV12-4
CASSPQEINQPQHF
TGTGCCAGCAGCCCTCAGGAGATCAATCAGCCCCAGCATTTT
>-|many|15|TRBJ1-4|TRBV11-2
CASSLVTGGSEKLFF
TGTGCCAGCAGCTTAGTTACGGGTGGCAGTGAAAAACTGTTTTTT
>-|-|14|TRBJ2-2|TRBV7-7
CASSLEESTGELFF
TGTGCCAGCAGCTTAGAGGAATCCACCGGGGAGCTGTTTTTT
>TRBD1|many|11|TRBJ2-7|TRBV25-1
CASTRTGQQYF
TGTGCCAGCACTCGGACAGGACAGCAGTACTTC
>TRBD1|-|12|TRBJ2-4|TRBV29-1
CSVLDREDIQYF
TGCAGCGTTCTGGACAGGGAGGACATTCAGTACTTC